This entry lists 27 T cell receptor beta chains sequenced from one sample in a study of T cells in tumors after PD-1 blockade. Assay used: immunoSEQ multiplex PCR; TCRdb lists only in-frame clones, some missing. The table shows 15,000 to 20,000 clones, with over 70% occurring only once. Sequenced here: PBMCs, sampled after anti-PD-1 therapy. These receptors all come from a human donor with advanced basal cell or squamous cell carcinoma (not recorded which).

As concerns this clone: At one boundary the junction diverges from the germline segment, which might be a read error. This chain uses TRBV14 with TRBJ1-1; perhaps TRBD1 as D (5 bases). CDR3 length: 14 residues. Germline V gene lookup returns CDR1 SGHDN and CDR2 FVKESK. Here the CDR3 reads CASRQDGDNTEAFF. Written as DNA, the CDR3 is TGTGCCAGCCGCCAAGATGGGGACAACACTGAAGCTTTCTTT.

The V gene is TRBV29-1, the J gene TRBJ1-2; maybe TRBD1 (5 bases). Germline-derived CDR1 and CDR2 are SQVTM and ANQGSEA. Trimming pared 4 bases from V and 9 bases from J, leaving 18 bases between. The CDR3 consists of 13 residues. CDR3 region: CSVVDAGRGSYTF. The CDR3 DNA follows: TGCAGCGTTGTAGATGCAGGGAGAGGTAGCTACACCTTC.

The chain employs TRBV15 and TRBJ1-1; the match to TRBD1 covers 7 bases. The CDR3 runs 14 residues. Looked up from germline, CDR1 is LNHNV and CDR2 is YYDKDF (reference sequence). V lost 2 bases, J lost 5 bases, and 5 bases stayed unmatched. In DNA, the CDR3 is TGTGCCACCAGCAGATCGTGGGGACAGACTGAAGCTTTCTTT. Translation: CATSRSWGQTEAFF. The complete variable domain, with remaining parts taken from reference TRBV15 and TRBJ1-1, reads DAMVIQNPRYQVTQFGKPVTLSCSQTLNHNVMYWYQQKSSQAPKLLFHYYDKDFNNEADTPDNFQSRRPNTSFCFLDIRSPGLGDTAMYLCATSRSWGQTEAFFGQGTRLTVV.

V gene TRBV28 combines with J gene TRBJ2-1; D not resolved. Germline V lookup: CDR1 MDHEN, CDR2 SYDVKM. The V end was cut by 10 bases, the J end by 5 bases, with 6 bases between. The length of the CDR3 is 10 residues. The CDR3 loop reads CATSDNEQFF. The DNA of the CDR3 is TGTGCCACCTCTGACAATGAGCAGTTCTTC.

This chain uses TRBV4-2 with TRBJ2-7; D is possibly TRBD1 or TRBD2 (5 bases each). The germline gives CDR1 LGHNA, CDR2 YNFKEQ. V gave up 1 base and J gave up 4 bases, with 14 bases separating them. CDR3 length equals 15 residues. The CDR3 reads CASSQVARGAYEQYF. Written as DNA, the CDR3 is TGTGCCAGCAGCCAAGTGGCTAGAGGGGCTTACGAGCAGTACTTC.

The gene calls are TRBV3-1 (or the pseudogene TRBV3-2) and TRBJ1-6, with D hard to call. Germline values: CDR1 LGHDT, CDR2 YNNKEL (reference sequence). CDR3 length: 17 residues. V was trimmed by 0 bases and J by 0 bases, leaving 9 bases between them. The CDR3 nucleotides read TGTGCCAGCAGCCAAGATGTGGAGAGCTCCTATAATTCACCCCTCCACTTT. The encoded protein is CASSQDVESSYNSPLHF.

The chain is built from TRBV29-1 and TRBJ2-5; D ambiguous. This CDR3 is built from 12 residues. V lost 0 bases to trimming and J lost 4 bases, with 6 bases between them. The germline CDR1 and CDR2 sequences are SQVTM and ANQGSEA. The CDR3 reads CSVEDLRETQYF. In nucleotides, the CDR3 is TGCAGCGTTGAAGATCTTCGAGAGACCCAGTACTTC.

The chain has TRBV11-3 and TRBJ2-2; D uncertain. Germline CDR1 is SGHNT and CDR2 is YENEEA. Between the trimmed V and J ends, which lost 5 bases and 5 bases, there was a span of 12 bases. This CDR3 is 14 amino acids long. The CDR3 region has the DNA TGTGCCAGCAGCCCTGGATGGGTGACCGGGGAGCTGTTTTTT. Amino acids: CASSPGWVTGELFF.

This chain connects TRBV14 to TRBJ2-7; D unclear. Germline CDR1 and CDR2: SGHDN and FVKESK. Trimming left V 2 bases short and J 6 bases short, with 11 bases between. CDR3 size: 13 residues. The CDR3 protein is CASSQNTLGEQYF. As DNA, the CDR3 is TGTGCCAGCAGCCAAAACACCCTTGGCGAGCAGTACTTC.

This rearrangement joins TRBV19 to TRBJ2-3; D unclear. V was pared by 5 bases and J by 0 bases, with 18 bases between. The germline V gene encodes CDR1 LNHDA and CDR2 SQIVND (reference sequence). The CDR3 extends over 17 amino acids. For the CDR3, the DNA is TGTGCCAGTAGTCTAAACTCATTGAGACTTAGCACAGATACGCAGTATTTT. Amino acid sequence: CASSLNSLRLSTDTQYF.

J is TRBJ1-4 and V is TRBV28, with D unresolved. In germline, CDR1 is MDHEN, CDR2 SYDVKM. V shed 7 bases and J shed 8 bases, with 14 bases lying between them. The CDR3 is made up of 13 amino acids. CDR3 residues: CASKSRLEEKLFF. The CDR3 DNA reads as TGTGCCAGCAAGTCGAGGCTGGAGGAAAAACTGTTTTTT.

The chain couples TRBV18 to TRBJ1-2; D is unclear. Germline CDR1 is KGHSH and CDR2 is LQKENI. This CDR3 has 12 amino acids. The V and J ends lost 3 bases and 8 bases respectively, with 10 bases between them. The CDR3 DNA is TGTGCCAGCTCACCGCTCGAAGGCGGCTACACCTTC. Translating it yields CASSPLEGGYTF. Full variable domain (missing parts from reference TRBV18 and TRBJ1-2): NAGVMQNPRHLVRRRGQEARLRCSPMKGHSHVYWYRQLPEEGLKFMVYLQKENIIDESGMPKERFSAEFPKEGPSILRIQQVVRGDSAAYFCASSPLEGGYTFGSGTRLTVV.

The chain links TRBV6-5 to TRBJ1-4, with D possibly being TRBD1 (6 bases). This CDR3 contains 14 residues. Looked up from germline, CDR1 is MNHEY and CDR2 is SVGAGI. V was cut by 5 bases and J by 0 bases, with 7 bases left in between. The CDR3 is CASSRQATNEKLFF. CDR3 nucleotide sequence: TGTGCCAGCAGTAGACAGGCAACTAATGAAAAACTGTTTTTT.

The count of this clone is one. The chain employs TRBV11-3 and TRBJ2-7; TRBD2 agrees at 9 bases. From germline, CDR1 is SGHNT and CDR2 YENEEA. V lost 2 bases to trimming and J lost 5 bases; unmatched junction nucleotides: 19. This CDR3 has 19 amino acids. CDR3: CASSLFGGFTSSGTHEQYF. As DNA, the CDR3 is TGTGCCAGCAGCTTATTTGGGGGCTTCACCTCTAGCGGGACCCACGAGCAGTACTTC.

This CDR3 reads CATSDGQMNTEAFF. CDR3 DNA sequence: TGTGCCACCAGTGATGGACAGATGAACACTGAAGCTTTCTTT. The chain has TRBV24-1 and TRBJ1-1, with D perhaps TRBD1 (6 bases). The length of the CDR3 is 14 residues. Between the trimmed V and J ends, which lost 3 bases and 0 bases, there was a span of 7 bases. The germline V gene has CDR1 KGHDR and CDR2 SFDVKD.

The chain links TRBV12-3 or TRBV12-4 to TRBJ2-3, with no clear D. The V gene lost 2 bases and the J gene lost 9 bases, with 12 bases spanning the gap. This CDR3 has 13 residues. The CDR3 here is CASSLQALGTQYF. In DNA, the CDR3 is TGTGCCAGCAGTTTACAGGCCCTAGGGACGCAGTATTTT.

The V gene is TRBV7-8, the J gene TRBJ2-1; D gene unclear. V gave up 2 bases and J gave up 4 bases, with 6 bases separating them. The CDR3 length is 13 residues. Germline CDR1 is SGHVS and CDR2 is FQNEAQ. The CDR3 sequence is CASSLSGYNEQFF. The CDR3 nucleotides are TGTGCCAGCAGCTTATCTGGGTACAATGAGCAGTTCTTC.

The V gene is TRBV6-6, the J gene TRBJ1-1, with TRBD1 identical over 8 bases. The CDR3 loop spans 15 amino acids. CDR1 is MNHNY, CDR2 SVGAGI, per germline (reference sequence). V was clipped by 0 bases and J by 0 bases; unmatched bases: 0. CDR3 DNA: TGTGCCAGCAGTTACTCGGGACAGGTGAACACTGAAGCTTTCTTT. Amino acids: CASSYSGQVNTEAFF.

The chain couples TRBV4-1 to TRBJ1-5; 10 positions match TRBD1. After removal of 4 bases from V and 5 bases from J, the junction contained 8 bases not matched to a gene. The CDR3 is 16 amino acids. Germline values: CDR1 MGHRA, CDR2 YSYEKL. The CDR3 loop is CASSRTAGTGDQPQHF. The CDR3 DNA reads TGCGCCAGCAGCCGAACCGCCGGGACAGGGGATCAGCCCCAGCATTTT.

The chain uses TRBV2 and TRBJ1-6; D call uncertain. Germline V gives CDR1 SNHLY, CDR2 FYNNEI. This CDR3 region has 13 residues. V shed 10 bases and J shed 1 base, with 8 bases lying between them. The CDR3, as DNA: TGTGCCACCCAGGCATCCTATAATTCACCCCTCCACTTT. Translated, it gives CATQASYNSPLHF.

The chain joins TRBV15 to TRBJ2-7, with a possible D match to TRBD1 (6 bases). Trimming removed 0 bases from V and 4 bases from J, with 16 bases in between. The CDR3 loop spans 16 amino acids. The germline V gene has CDR1 LNHNV and CDR2 YYDKDF (reference sequence). The chain's CDR3 is CATSRERNRVEYEQYF. CDR3 in DNA: TGTGCCACCAGCAGAGAGCGAAACAGGGTTGAATACGAGCAGTACTTC.

V is TRBV7-5 and J is TRBJ2-1. TRBV7-5 is labeled a pseudogene. The length of the CDR3 is 12 residues. CDR3 loop: CVRSLVHNEQFF. The CDR3 DNA reads TGTGTCAGAAGCTTAGTCCACAATGAGCAGTTCTTC.

The chain joins TRBV15 to TRBJ1-5; D unclear. V dropped 0 bases and J dropped 3 bases, with 9 bases sitting between them. Germline assignment: CDR1 LNHNV and CDR2 YYDKDF (reference sequence). This CDR3 has 15 residues. The CDR3 loop is CATSRDKGFNQPQHF. CDR3 sequence (DNA): TGTGCCACCAGCAGAGATAAGGGTTTCAATCAGCCCCAGCATTTT.

The V gene is TRBV13, the J gene TRBJ2-1; D is undetermined. V was trimmed by 3 bases and J by 12 bases, leaving 18 bases between them. Looked up from germline, CDR1 is PRHDT and CDR2 is FYEKMQ (reference sequence). CDR3 size: 14 residues. CDR3 nucleotides: TGTGCCAGCAGCTTTAAGGTGCGTGATACGGGGCAGTTCTTC. It yields the protein CASSFKVRDTGQFF. Supplemented by reference TRBV13 and TRBJ2-1, the full variable domain reads AAGVIQSPRHLIKEKRETATLKCYPIPRHDTVYWYQQGPGQDPQFLISFYEKMQSDKGSIPDRFSAQQFSDYHSELNMSSLELGDSALYFCASSFKVRDTGQFFGPGTRLTVL.

The chain carries TRBV7-8 and TRBJ2-3, with TRBD2 matching over 16 bases. This CDR3 has 21 residues. The V gene end was trimmed by 5 bases and the J gene end by 1 base; junction bases not matched to a gene: 15. In germline, CDR1 is SGHVS, CDR2 FQNEAQ. This CDR3 reads CASSPRSGGLAGGRRTDTQYF. CDR3 nucleotide sequence: TGTGCCAGCAGCCCCCGGTCGGGGGGACTAGCGGGGGGGCGTCGCACAGATACGCAGTATTTT.

The chain joins TRBV19 to TRBJ2-1; no definite D call. Germline assignment: CDR1 LNHDA and CDR2 SQIVND (reference sequence). Trimming took off 3 bases at V and 3 bases at J, with 9 bases between the two ends. This CDR3 has 14 residues. CDR3 nucleotide sequence: TGTGCCAGTAGTATCGGTACAGACTACAATGAGCAGTTCTTC. Residues: CASSIGTDYNEQFF.

The chain joins TRBV27 to TRBJ2-5; 14 bases map to TRBD2. Germline lookup yields CDR1 MNHEY and CDR2 SMNVEV (reference sequence). The V gene end was trimmed by 5 bases and the J gene end by 3 bases; junction bases not matched to a gene: 2. CDR3 length equals 15 residues. The CDR3 DNA is TGTGCCAGCAGTCCGACTAGCGGGGGGGAAGAGACCCAGTACTTC. This gives the protein CASSPTSGGEETQYF.